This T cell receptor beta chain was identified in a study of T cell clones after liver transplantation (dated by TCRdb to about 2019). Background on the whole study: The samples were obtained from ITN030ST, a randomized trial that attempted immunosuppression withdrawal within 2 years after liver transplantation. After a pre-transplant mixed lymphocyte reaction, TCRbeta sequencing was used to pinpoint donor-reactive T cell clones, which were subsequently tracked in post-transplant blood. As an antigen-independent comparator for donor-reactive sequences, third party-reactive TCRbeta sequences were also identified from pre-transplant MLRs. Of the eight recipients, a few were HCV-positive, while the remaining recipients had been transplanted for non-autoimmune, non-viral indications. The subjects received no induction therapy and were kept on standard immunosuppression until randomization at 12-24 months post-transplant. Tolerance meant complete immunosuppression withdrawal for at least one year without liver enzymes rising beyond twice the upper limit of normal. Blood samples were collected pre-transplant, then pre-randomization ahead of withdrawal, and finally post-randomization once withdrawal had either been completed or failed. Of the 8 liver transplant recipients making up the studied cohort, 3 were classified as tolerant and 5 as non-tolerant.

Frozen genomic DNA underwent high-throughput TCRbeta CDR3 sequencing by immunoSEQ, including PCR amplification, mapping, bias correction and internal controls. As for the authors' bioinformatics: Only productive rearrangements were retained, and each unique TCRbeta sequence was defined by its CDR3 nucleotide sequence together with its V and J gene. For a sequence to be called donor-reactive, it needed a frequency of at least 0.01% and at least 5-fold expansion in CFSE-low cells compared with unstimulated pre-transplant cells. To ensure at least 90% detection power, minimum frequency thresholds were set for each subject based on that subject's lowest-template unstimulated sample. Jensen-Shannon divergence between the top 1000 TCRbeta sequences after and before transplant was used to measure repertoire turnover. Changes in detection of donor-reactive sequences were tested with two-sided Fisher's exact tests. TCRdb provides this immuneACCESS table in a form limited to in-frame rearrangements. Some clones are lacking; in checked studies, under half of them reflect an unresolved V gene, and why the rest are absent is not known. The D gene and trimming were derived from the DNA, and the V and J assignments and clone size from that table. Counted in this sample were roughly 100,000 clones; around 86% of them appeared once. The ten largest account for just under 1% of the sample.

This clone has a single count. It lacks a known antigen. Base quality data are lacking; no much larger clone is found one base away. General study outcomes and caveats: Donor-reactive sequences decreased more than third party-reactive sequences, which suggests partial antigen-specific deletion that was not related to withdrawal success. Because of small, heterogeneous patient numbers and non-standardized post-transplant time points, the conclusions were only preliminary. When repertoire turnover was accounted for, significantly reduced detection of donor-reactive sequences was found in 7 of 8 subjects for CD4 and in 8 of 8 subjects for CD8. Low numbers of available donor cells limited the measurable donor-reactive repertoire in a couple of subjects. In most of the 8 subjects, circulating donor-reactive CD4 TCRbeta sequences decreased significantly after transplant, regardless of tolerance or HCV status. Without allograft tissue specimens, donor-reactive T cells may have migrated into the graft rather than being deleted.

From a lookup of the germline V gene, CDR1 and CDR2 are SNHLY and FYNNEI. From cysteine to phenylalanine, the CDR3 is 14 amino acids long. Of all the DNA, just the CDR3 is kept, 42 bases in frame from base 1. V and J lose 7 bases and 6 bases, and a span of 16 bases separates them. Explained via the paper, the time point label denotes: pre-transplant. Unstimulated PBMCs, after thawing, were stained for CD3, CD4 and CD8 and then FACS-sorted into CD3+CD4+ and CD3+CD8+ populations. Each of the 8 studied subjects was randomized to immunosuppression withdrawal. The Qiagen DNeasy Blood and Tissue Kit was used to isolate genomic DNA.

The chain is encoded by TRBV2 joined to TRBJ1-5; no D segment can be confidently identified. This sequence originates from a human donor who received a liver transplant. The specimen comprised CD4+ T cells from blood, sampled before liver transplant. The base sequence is TGTGCCAGCACTAAGACGCCCGACGGTCAGCCCCAGCATTTT. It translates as CASTKTPDGQPQHF.